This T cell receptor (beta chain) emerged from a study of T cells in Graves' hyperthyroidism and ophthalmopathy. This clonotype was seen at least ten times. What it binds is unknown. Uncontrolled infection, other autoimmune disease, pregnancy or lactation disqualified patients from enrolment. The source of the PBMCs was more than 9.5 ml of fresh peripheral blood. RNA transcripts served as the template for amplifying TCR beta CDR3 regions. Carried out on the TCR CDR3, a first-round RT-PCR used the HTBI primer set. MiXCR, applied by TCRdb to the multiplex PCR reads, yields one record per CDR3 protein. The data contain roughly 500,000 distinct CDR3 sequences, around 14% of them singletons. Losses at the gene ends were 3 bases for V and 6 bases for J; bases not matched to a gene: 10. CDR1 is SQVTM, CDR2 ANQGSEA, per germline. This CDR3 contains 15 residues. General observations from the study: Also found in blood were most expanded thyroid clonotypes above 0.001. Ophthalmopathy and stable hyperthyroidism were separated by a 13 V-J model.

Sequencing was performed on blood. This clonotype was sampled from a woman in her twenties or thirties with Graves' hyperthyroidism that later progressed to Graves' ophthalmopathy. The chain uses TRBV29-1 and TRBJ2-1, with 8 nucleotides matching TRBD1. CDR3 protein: CSVEVQGAAPNEQFF. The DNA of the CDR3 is TGCAGCGTTGAGGTGCAGGGGGCGGCCCCCAATGAGCAGTTCTTC.